The 3 T cell receptor beta chains reported below all come from one sample, sequenced in a study of CD8 T cells in ankylosing spondylitis (dated by TCRdb to about 2017). Libraries were built with 5' RACE. Sequenced on an Illumina HiSeq 2500. TCRdb itself trimmed the public reads at Q25 with fastp, ran MiXCR and retained productive beta chains. All rows with the same CDR3 protein become a single entry with the most common DNA and genes. The sample data list some 130,000 distinct CDR3 sequences, and approximately 10% of these were observed just once. About 3.8% of the sample is taken by the ten largest. Sequencing was performed on blood, either unsorted or a sorted T cell fraction (not recorded which). The receptor source for this set is a female donor with ankylosing spondylitis or in good health (not recorded which).

This chain uses TRBV20-1 with TRBJ1-1, with a tentative D call TRBD1 (6 bases). The germline V gene encodes CDR1 DFQATT and CDR2 SNEGSKA (reference sequence). The CDR3 runs 14 residues. Deletions cut 0 bases from V and 0 bases from J, with 8 bases between. The CDR3 protein is CSAREDSLNTEAFF. The DNA for the CDR3 is TGCAGTGCTAGAGAGGACAGTCTGAACACTGAAGCTTTCTTT.

This clonotype appeared many times. J is TRBJ1-1 and V is TRBV20-1, with TRBD1 matching 7 bases. CDR1 and CDR2 (germline): DFQATT, SNEGSKA (reference sequence). The CDR3 is 13 amino acids. V trimming: 3 bases; J trimming: 7 bases; junction bases outside the gene matches: 8. This CDR3 reads CSASSQGGREAFF. The CDR3 region has the DNA TGCAGTGCTAGTTCTCAAGGGGGCCGTGAAGCTTTCTTT.

Only a few counts were recorded for this clonotype. The V and J genes are TRBV5-1 and TRBJ2-1; 13 bases fit TRBD2. V lost 4 bases to trimming and J lost 7 bases; unmatched junction nucleotides: 8. CDR3 length: 16 residues. CDR1 and CDR2 from the germline V gene are SGHRS and YFSETQ. CDR3 DNA sequence: TGCGCCAGCAGCCCAGGGGGACTAGCGGGACCTAATGAGCAGTTCTTC. This sequence encodes CASSPGGLAGPNEQFF.